Each of the 17 T cell receptor beta chains below was sequenced from the same sample in a study of T-cell reconstitution after alpha-beta-depleted transplantation in children. TCRbeta library construction was performed incorporating unique molecular identifiers. TCRdb re-analysed the PCR reads in MiXCR, keeping a single row per CDR3 protein. The sample includes around 400,000 distinct CDR3 sequences, about 11% of them seen just once. Sequenced here: PBMCs from the stem cell graft donor, sampled from the stem cell graft. The source is a human donor who donated a stem cell graft to a child with acute myeloid leukemia.

This clonotype was seen at least ten times. This rearrangement joins TRBV10-3 to TRBJ2-5, with 8 bases identical to TRBD2. The CDR3 sequence is 13 residues long. Germline CDR1 is ENHRY and CDR2 is SYGVKD. With 6 bases clipped from V and 4 bases from J, the junction kept 4 bases outside the gene matches. CDR3 nucleotide sequence: TGTGCCATCAGCCTCGCGGGGGGAGAGACCCAGTACTTC. It specifies CAISLAGGETQYF.

This clonotype was observed at least ten times. The V call is TRBV19, the J call TRBJ2-3, with 7 bases lining up with TRBD2. V shed 2 bases, J shed 4 bases, and the junction held 3 bases outside the gene matches. In germline, CDR1 is LNHDA, CDR2 SQIVND (reference sequence). The CDR3 runs 14 residues. Here the CDR3 DNA reads TGTGCCAGTAGTATAAACGGGAGGTCAGATACGCAGTATTTT. Translating gives CASSINGRSDTQYF.

This chain joins TRBV15 and TRBJ1-4, with TRBD1 as a possible D gene (5 bases). This CDR3 is built from 15 residues. Germline lookup yields CDR1 LNHNV and CDR2 YYDKDF (reference sequence). With 0 bases removed from V and 10 bases from J, the gap between germline ends came to 15 bases. The chain's CDR3 is CATSRDRAFGGKLFF. The CDR3 nucleotides read TGTGCCACCAGCAGAGACCGGGCCTTTGGGGGAAAACTGTTTTTT.

There are a few counts of this clonotype. This chain joins TRBV12-3 or TRBV12-4 and TRBJ2-2, with D possibly TRBD1 on 5 matching bases. The V and J ends lost 7 bases and 4 bases respectively, with 16 bases between them. The CDR3 has 15 residues. DNA for the CDR3: TGTGCCAGCACTCCCTCGGAACAGGCCACCGGGGAGCTGTTTTTT. Its translation: CASTPSEQATGELFF.

This clonotype was seen many times. This chain joins TRBV11-2 and TRBJ1-4; D unclear. The germline V and J ends were trimmed by 0 bases and 7 bases, with 0 bases remaining between them. This CDR3 has 11 residues. CDR1 SGHAT and CDR2 FQNNGV come from the germline V gene. The CDR3 loop reads CASSLDEKLFF. CDR3 sequence (DNA): TGTGCCAGCAGCTTAGATGAAAAACTGTTTTTT. The full variable domain, its missing parts supplied by reference TRBV11-2 and TRBJ1-4, is EAGVAQSPRYKIIEKRQSVAFWCNPISGHATLYWYQQILGQGPKLLIQFQNNGVVDDSQLPKDRFSAERLKGVDSTLKIQPAKLEDSAVYLCASSLDEKLFFGSGTQLSVL.

This chain uses TRBV20-1 with TRBJ2-5, with 7 bases aligning to TRBD2. V shed 0 bases and J 4 bases; nucleotides not matched to a gene: 8. CDR3 length equals 15 residues. The germline V gene encodes CDR1 DFQATT and CDR2 SNEGSKA (reference sequence). The chain's CDR3 is CSARDRDYWLETQYF. CDR3 DNA sequence: TGCAGTGCTAGAGACCGGGACTACTGGTTAGAGACCCAGTACTTC.

The table lists this clonotype with many counts. The rearrangement joins TRBV7-2 to TRBJ2-7; no definite D call. CDR1 SGHTA and CDR2 FQGNSA come from the germline V gene. V lost 1 base to trimming and J lost 2 bases, with 6 bases between them. This CDR3 has 13 residues. The CDR3 loop reads CASSLGMAYEQYF. CDR3 in DNA: TGTGCCAGCAGCTTAGGAATGGCCTACGAGCAGTACTTC.

There are a few counts of this clonotype. The rearrangement uses TRBV9 and TRBJ2-5; TRBD2 aligns across 7 bases. Germline lookup yields CDR1 SGDLS and CDR2 YYNGEE. The CDR3 runs 15 residues. Trimming at V came to 3 bases and at J to 3 bases, leaving 8 bases not matched to a gene. The CDR3 DNA sequence: TGTGCCAGCAGCGCCTTAGGACTAGATGAAGAGACCCAGTACTTC. Translated: CASSALGLDEETQYF. The full variable domain, with the rest looked up from reference TRBV9 and TRBJ2-5, is DSGVTQTPKHLITATGQRVTLRCSPRSGDLSVYWYQQSLDQGLQFLIQYYNGEERAKGNILERFSAQQFPDLHSELNLSSLELGDSALYFCASSALGLDEETQYFGPGTRLLVL.

This clonotype was counted between two and nine times. The chain combines TRBV7-2 with TRBJ2-7, with D possibly TRBD1 on 6 matching bases. The CDR3 loop spans 15 amino acids. CDR1 is SGHTA, CDR2 FQGNSA, per germline. V was shortened by 1 base and J by 2 bases, with 12 bases between the two germline ends. The CDR3 DNA reads as TGTGCCAGCAGCTTAGGATTGGGACAAGCCTACGAGCAGTACTTC. Its translation: CASSLGLGQAYEQYF.

The chain couples TRBV6-1 to TRBJ2-2, with 7 nucleotides matching TRBD1. In germline, CDR1 is MNHNS, CDR2 SASEGT. The CDR3 extends over 15 amino acids. Trimming cost V 6 bases and J 5 bases; bases outside gene matches: 9. The CDR3 nucleotides read TGTGCCAGCAGCTGGGCAGGGGGTTTTACCGGGGAGCTGTTTTTT. Translating gives CASSWAGGFTGELFF.

This clonotype was counted at least ten times. V usage is TRBV12-3 or TRBV12-4 and J usage is TRBJ1-1; no reliable D call. This CDR3 is built from 11 residues. V lost 3 bases and J lost 7, with 6 bases in between. CDR3 coding DNA: TGTGCCAGCAGTTTGGGTTTTGAAGCTTTCTTT. Protein: CASSLGFEAFF.

A few counts support this clonotype. The V call is TRBV25-1, the J call TRBJ2-5; 8 nucleotides line up with TRBD2. The germline V gene has CDR1 MGHDK and CDR2 SYGVNS. This CDR3 has 15 amino acids. Trimming at V came to 1 base and at J to 5 bases, leaving 6 bases not matched to a gene. The CDR3 region is CASSELDSGDETQYF. CDR3 sequence (DNA): TGTGCCAGCAGTGAATTAGATAGCGGGGATGAGACCCAGTACTTC.

This clonotype was counted only a few times. This chain uses TRBV25-1 with TRBJ2-2; a weak D match, TRBD2 (5 bases). CDR1 is MGHDK and CDR2 is SYGVNS in the germline V gene. The CDR3 has 15 amino acids. V was clipped by 6 bases and J by 0 bases, with 11 bases between them. The CDR3: CASRSLGANTGELFF. CDR3 DNA: TGTGCCAGCAGAAGTCTCGGGGCGAACACCGGGGAGCTGTTTTTT.

This clonotype was observed at least ten times. The chain joins TRBV20-1 to TRBJ1-2; unclear D gene. Per germline, CDR1 DFQATT and CDR2 SNEGSKA (reference sequence). CDR3 length: 14 residues. Trimming shortened V by 0 bases and J by 8 bases, and 16 bases separated the two germline ends. CDR3: CSARDQGGLGGYTF. For the CDR3, the DNA is TGCAGTGCTAGAGATCAAGGAGGTTTAGGCGGCTACACCTTC.

The gene calls are TRBV24-1 and TRBJ2-1, with a tentative D call TRBD2 (6 bases). Germline CDR1 is KGHDR and CDR2 is SFDVKD. V shed 9 bases and J shed 7 bases, with 12 bases lying between them. This CDR3 region has 12 residues. The CDR3 DNA follows: TGTGCCACCGGGGACTCTTGGAATGAGCAGTTCTTC. Encoded protein: CATGDSWNEQFF.

At least ten counts were recorded for this clonotype. The J gene is TRBJ2-7, the V gene TRBV21-1; the D call of TRBD1 is as the table states it, not checked on the DNA. TRBV21-1 is a pseudogene. This CDR3 has 22 residues. The CDR3 reads CASSKVIEAGRGYYYYYYEQYV. CDR3 in DNA: TGTGCCAGCAGCAAAGTTATAGAGGCGGGCAGGGGGTACTACTACTACTACTACGAGCAGTACGTC.

This clonotype was seen only a few times. The chain recombines TRBV19 with TRBJ2-7; 10 positions agree with TRBD1. The CDR3 has 14 residues. The junction had 3 bases not matched to a gene; V was cut back by 4 bases and J by 3 bases. Germline loops: CDR1 LNHDA, CDR2 SQIVND (reference sequence). The CDR3 DNA reads TGTGCCAGTAGTAACCGGGACAGGGGCTACGAGCAGTACTTC. Amino acid sequence: CASSNRDRGYEQYF.